The 16 T cell receptor beta chains below come from one sample, sequenced in a study of OX40 agonist ivuxolimab in advanced cancers. Clones were read by immunoSEQ multiplex PCR, and TCRdb kept only the in-frame ones, dropping some. The table has approximately 66,000 clones, about 85% seen once. The specimen was CD4+ or CD8+ T cells sorted from blood, collected in a trial of the OX40 agonist ivuxolimab. The receptors come from an adult with an advanced solid tumor such as melanoma, head and neck, liver or kidney cancer.

The gene calls are TRBV5-4 and TRBJ1-2; possibly TRBD1 for D (5 bases). This CDR3 has 16 residues. V lost 4 bases, J lost 0 bases, and 16 bases lay in between. Per germline, CDR1 SGHNT and CDR2 YYREEE (reference sequence). CDR3 in DNA: TGTGCCAGCAGCCCCGTAGACGGGACGACTAACTATGGCTACACCTTC. It yields the protein CASSPVDGTTNYGYTF.

The chain is built from TRBV4-2 and TRBJ2-3; 12 positions agree with TRBD2. Germline CDR1 reads LGHNA; CDR2 reads YNFKEQ. This CDR3 comprises 17 residues. V was clipped by 1 base and J by 3 bases; unmatched bases: 5. The CDR3 reads CASSQGPSGRGTDTQYF. In nucleotides, the CDR3 is TGTGCCAGCAGCCAAGGTCCTAGCGGGAGGGGGACAGATACGCAGTATTTT.

The chain recombines TRBV5-1 with TRBJ2-7, with D possibly being TRBD1 (5 bases). Trimming stripped 6 bases from V and 0 bases from J, with 13 bases between. In germline, CDR1 is SGHRS, CDR2 YFSETQ. The CDR3 is made up of 14 amino acids. CDR3 sequence: CASKGQGFSYEQYF. The CDR3 DNA reads as TGCGCCAGCAAGGGCCAGGGATTCTCCTACGAGCAGTACTTC. Filled out from reference TRBV5-1 and TRBJ2-7, the complete variable domain reads KAGVTQTPRYLIKTRGQQVTLSCSPISGHRSVSWYQQTPGQGLQFLFEYFSETQRNKGNFPGRFSGRQFSNSRSEMNVSTLELGDSALYLCASKGQGFSYEQYFGPGTRLTVT.

The chain employs TRBV11-2 and TRBJ2-1; 7 bases fit TRBD1. The CDR3 totals 14 residues. The germline V gene encodes CDR1 SGHAT and CDR2 FQNNGV. V lost 0 bases to trimming and J lost 6 bases; unmatched junction nucleotides: 2. The CDR3 sequence is CASSLDPGGNEQFF. CDR3 bases: TGTGCCAGCAGCTTAGACCCAGGGGGCAATGAGCAGTTCTTC.

The chain is built from TRBV19 and TRBJ1-5; D is possibly TRBD1 (6 bases). The CDR3 covers 15 residues. Germline V CDR1 and CDR2: LNHDA, SQIVND (reference sequence). V gave up 5 bases and J gave up 6 bases, with 17 bases separating them. CDR3 sequence reads: CASSLQGKRSQPQHF. For the CDR3, the DNA is TGTGCCAGTAGTTTACAGGGAAAGCGTAGTCAGCCCCAGCATTTT. The entire variable domain, with the rest obtained from reference TRBV19 and TRBJ1-5, is as follows: DGGITQSPKYLFRKEGQNVTLSCEQNLNHDAMYWYRQDPGQGLRLIYYSQIVNDFQKGDIAEGYSVSREKKESFPLTVTSAQKNPTAFYLCASSLQGKRSQPQHFGDGTRLSIL.

The V gene is TRBV18, the J gene TRBJ1-5; D is ambiguous. Germline-derived CDR1 and CDR2 are KGHSH and LQKENI. The V end was cut by 6 bases, the J end by 4 bases, with 16 bases between. This CDR3 is built from 15 residues. The CDR3 region has the DNA TGTGCCAGCTCCCTACGGGCGGATTTAAATCAGCCCCAGCATTTT. This codes for CASSLRADLNQPQHF.

The chain uses TRBV30 and TRBJ1-1, with a tentative D call TRBD1 (6 bases). Germline V gene sequence: CDR1 GTSNPN, CDR2 SVGIG (reference sequence). There are 14 residues in the CDR3. V was trimmed by 0 bases and J by 0 bases, leaving 8 bases between them. The CDR3 nucleotides are TGTGCCTGGAGTGTAGGGGGTTTGAACACTGAAGCTTTCTTT. Amino acids: CAWSVGGLNTEAFF. Filled out from reference TRBV30 and TRBJ1-1, the complete variable domain reads SQTIHQWPATLVQPVGSPLSLECTVEGTSNPNLYWYRQAAGRGLQLLFYSVGIGQISSEVPQNLSASRPQDRQFILSSKKLLLSDSGFYLCAWSVGGLNTEAFFGQGTRLTVV.

The chain is built from TRBV4-1 and TRBJ2-3; D could derive from TRBD1 or TRBD2 (5 bases each). The CDR3 runs to 18 residues. V was shortened by 3 bases and J by 5 bases, with 24 bases between the two germline ends. Germline CDR1 and CDR2: MGHRA and YSYEKL. CDR3 bases: TGCGCCAGCAGCCAGTACCCCCGGGACCCCATTACGGTAGATACGCAGTATTTT. This codes for CASSQYPRDPITVDTQYF.

The chain links TRBV5-1 to TRBJ1-1; 8 positions match TRBD1. With 5 bases clipped from V and 1 base from J, the junction kept 4 bases outside the gene matches. This CDR3 contains 14 residues. Looked up from germline, CDR1 is SGHRS and CDR2 is YFSETQ. The CDR3, as DNA: TGCGCCAGCAGAGTCAGGGGGCAGAACACTGAAGCTTTCTTT. Protein product: CASRVRGQNTEAFF. Together with reference TRBV5-1 and TRBJ1-1, the CDR3 gives the full variable domain: KAGVTQTPRYLIKTRGQQVTLSCSPISGHRSVSWYQQTPGQGLQFLFEYFSETQRNKGNFPGRFSGRQFSNSRSEMNVSTLELGDSALYLCASRVRGQNTEAFFGQGTRLTVV.

The gene calls are TRBV5-1 and TRBJ2-3; D tentatively fits TRBD1 or TRBD2 (6 bases each). The CDR3 covers 15 residues. Trimming stripped 3 bases from V and 0 bases from J, with 11 bases between. Germline V gene sequence: CDR1 SGHRS, CDR2 YFSETQ. The CDR3, as DNA: TGCGCCAGCAGCTATGGGGGGACAAGCACAGATACGCAGTATTTT. Its protein is CASSYGGTSTDTQYF.

V and J are TRBV7-6 and TRBJ2-2, with TRBD2 identical over 11 bases. Losses at the gene ends were 1 base for V and 1 base for J; bases not matched to a gene: 8. Germline lookup yields CDR1 SGHVS and CDR2 FNYEAQ. The CDR3 has 19 residues. The CDR3 is CASSLVPTSGGVNTGELFF. DNA for the CDR3: TGTGCCAGCAGCTTAGTCCCCACTAGCGGGGGTGTGAACACCGGGGAGCTGTTTTTT.

The chain links TRBV9 to TRBJ2-7; TRBD2 might be the D (5 bases). Germline CDR1 is SGDLS and CDR2 is YYNGEE. Trimming shortened V by 1 base and J by 0 bases, and 11 bases separated the two germline ends. There are 15 residues in the CDR3. The CDR3 is CASSVQPGISYEQYF. CDR3 sequence (DNA): TGTGCCAGCAGCGTACAACCCGGGATCTCCTACGAGCAGTACTTC.

The chain employs TRBV7-6 and TRBJ2-3; no reliable D call. This CDR3 contains 12 residues. Per the germline V gene, CDR1 is SGHVS and CDR2 is FNYEAQ. The germline V and J ends were trimmed by 2 bases and 6 bases, with 6 bases remaining between them. CDR3 sequence reads: CASSLSWDTQYF. The CDR3 DNA reads as TGTGCCAGCAGCTTATCCTGGGATACGCAGTATTTT. Based on the CDR3 plus reference TRBV7-6 and TRBJ2-3, the full variable domain is GAGVSQSPRYKVTKRGQDVALRCDPISGHVSLYWYRQALGQGPEFLTYFNYEAQQDKSGLPNDRFSAERPEGSISTLTIQRTEQRDSAMYRCASSLSWDTQYFGPGTRLTVL.

The chain couples TRBV7-9 to TRBJ1-3; D is ambiguous. Trimming took 5 bases from V and 0 from J, leaving 2 bases between them. Germline CDR1 is SEHNR and CDR2 is FQNEAQ (reference sequence). CDR3 length equals 12 residues. The CDR3 nucleotides read TGTGCCAGCAGCGTCTCTGGAAACACCATATATTTT. This codes for CASSVSGNTIYF.

The chain recombines TRBV5-6 with TRBJ1-6, with TRBD1 as a possible D gene (5 bases). V shed 0 bases and J shed 10 bases, with 11 bases lying between them. Germline V gene sequence: CDR1 SGHDT, CDR2 YYEEEE. The CDR3 has 14 amino acids. CDR3 residues: CASSLERGESPLHF. Written as DNA, the CDR3 is TGTGCCAGCAGCTTGGAGAGGGGAGAATCACCCCTCCACTTT.

The V call is TRBV18, the J call TRBJ2-1; 9 nucleotides align to TRBD1. Germline CDR1 reads KGHSH; CDR2 reads LQKENI. This CDR3 region has 14 residues. Trimming at V came to 3 bases and at J to 8 bases, leaving 5 bases not matched to a gene. This CDR3 is CASSPRTGDHEQFF. The CDR3 nucleotides read TGTGCCAGCTCACCGCGGACAGGGGACCATGAGCAGTTCTTC.